This T cell receptor (beta chain) was retrieved from a study of prognosis after radiotherapy for stage I lung cancer. Study details: Distant metastases developed in a handful of patients after radiotherapy (median roughly seven months); more than 14 showed no significant progression.

Study findings and constraints: Some TCR clones were expanded. Whether these clones were tumor-specific was not determined.

Patients were uniformly node-negative by CT and PET/CT and had received no prior chemotherapy or radiotherapy, with no other malignancies. Looked up from germline, CDR1 is SGHRS and CDR2 is YFSETQ. V gave up 1 base and J gave up 5 bases; unmatched junction bases: 13. The CDR3 is 17 amino acids. This clonotype came up a few times. Antigen: not known. Multiplex PCR, run in two rounds, amplified TCR beta CDR3 from genomic DNA. Amplification in first-round PCR relied on primers specific to each TRBV and TRBJ gene. TCRdb re-called the multiplex PCR reads with MiXCR, one entry per CDR3 protein. The sample lists 59,000 or so distinct CDR3 sequences; about 26% were seen once.

V is TRBV5-1 and J is TRBJ1-1; 8 nucleotides line up with TRBD1. This sample comprised PBMCs, obtained before or after stereotactic body radiation therapy (not recorded which). This TCR came from a donor of 50 years or more with non-small cell lung cancer. In DNA form, the CDR3 reads TGCGCCAGCAGCTTGAAGGCTTCGATACAGGGGGAGACTGAAGCTTTCTTT. Translation: CASSLKASIQGETEAFF.